This TCR beta chain comes out of a study of blood T cell repertoires in COVID-19. Turning to the study itself: The United States, Italy and Spain were the sources of the acute and convalescent COVID-19 samples. PBMCs, B-cell-depleted T cells, or T cells were the source of the cDNA or gDNA that made up the material.

The CDR3 consists of 12 residues. Trimming took 2 bases from V and 8 from J, leaving 7 bases between them. With regard to this clone: This CDR3 is also generated by other DNA sequences in the sample.

Categorization into cohorts depended on clinical history that participants reported. Participants in the exposed group had met a COVID-19 case in the 2 weeks before joining the study. Assay used: immunoSEQ multiplex PCR; TCRdb lists only in-frame clones, some missing. Here the sample spans about 180,000 clones, 60% to 80% being singletons. The TCR was taken from a man in his 60s who had been exposed to COVID-19. Sequenced input: PBMCs or T cells enriched from blood (not recorded which). V is TRBV12-3 or TRBV12-4 and J is TRBJ2-1; no clear D gene. CDR3 amino acids: CASSLSGDEQFF. The DNA for the CDR3 is TGTGCCAGCAGTTTATCCGGAGATGAGCAGTTCTTC.